The 20 T cell receptor beta chains given below trace back to one sample, sequenced in a study of T cells in Graves' hyperthyroidism and ophthalmopathy. RNA transcripts gave rise to amplified TCR beta CDR3 regions. HTBI primers were the set used in a first-round RT-PCR of the TCR CDR3. TCRdb re-derived calls from the multiplex PCR reads in MiXCR, one entry per CDR3 protein. The sample yields fewer than 350,000 distinct CDR3 sequences, roughly 18% seen once. The sample consisted of blood. The receptors were sampled from a woman aged 45-65 years with Graves' hyperthyroidism.

In this sample, this clonotype is medium-sized. This chain uses TRBV11-2 with TRBJ2-4; 7 bases line up with TRBD2. V was pared by 2 bases and J by 3 bases, with 7 bases of the junction left unmatched. This CDR3 comprises 16 residues. Germline CDR1 reads SGHAT; CDR2 reads FQNNGV. The CDR3 reads CASSLRRGVLKNIQYF. CDR3 nucleotide sequence: TGTGCCAGCAGCTTAAGACGGGGGGTACTCAAAAACATTCAGTACTTC. Filled out from reference TRBV11-2 and TRBJ2-4, the complete variable domain reads EAGVAQSPRYKIIEKRQSVAFWCNPISGHATLYWYQQILGQGPKLLIQFQNNGVVDDSQLPKDRFSAERLKGVDSTLKIQPAKLEDSAVYLCASSLRRGVLKNIQYFGAGTRLSVL.

This clonotype came up many times. This chain joins TRBV3-1 and TRBJ1-1; 9 nucleotides align to TRBD1. Trimming removed 3 bases from V and 7 bases from J; junction bases left unmatched: 6. Per the germline V gene, CDR1 is LGHDT and CDR2 is YNNKEL (reference sequence). The CDR3 is made up of 14 amino acids. CDR3: CASSHTGGWDEAFF. CDR3 in DNA: TGTGCCAGCAGCCATACAGGGGGCTGGGATGAAGCTTTCTTT.

This sequence joins TRBV7-8 and TRBJ2-7, with a weak D call TRBD1 (5 bases). Per germline, CDR1 SGHVS and CDR2 FQNEAQ. Trimming stripped 5 bases from V and 0 bases from J, with 11 bases between. The CDR3 consists of 14 residues. CDR3 nucleotides: TGTGCCAGCAGCGTAGAGGACACCTCCTACGAGCAGTACTTC. Its translation: CASSVEDTSYEQYF.

Concerning this clonotype: Being one base from a much bigger clone, this may be a read error. This chain links TRBV5-1 with TRBJ2-1; D is possibly TRBD2 (5 bases). This CDR3 spans 15 amino acids. The ends were cut back, 4 bases at V and 4 bases at J, with 15 bases in the middle. Germline V lookup: CDR1 SGHRS, CDR2 YFSETQ. This chain's CDR3 is CASSNVILDYNEQFF. Here the CDR3 DNA reads TGCGCCAGCAGCAACGTAATACTAGATTACAATGAGCAGTTCTTC.

This clonotype was picked up many times. The genes are TRBV6-1 and TRBJ1-1; no reliable D call. This CDR3 contains 13 residues. CDR1 is MNHNS and CDR2 is SASEGT in the germline V gene. V was clipped by 7 bases and J by 0 bases, with 9 bases between them. This chain's CDR3 is CASKGSMNTEAFF. Here the CDR3 DNA reads TGTGCCAGCAAGGGCAGCATGAACACTGAAGCTTTCTTT.

As to this clonotype: This may come from a read error, since a much larger clone is one base off. The chain recombines TRBV2 with TRBJ1-2; D is possibly TRBD1 (5 bases). Germline CDR1 SNHLY, CDR2 FYNNEI. This CDR3 comprises 11 residues. The CDR3 DNA follows: TGTGTCATCCAGGGTGGCTATGGCTACACCTTC. It codes for CVIQGGYGYTF.

This clonotype has ten or more counts. This chain uses TRBV3-1 with TRBJ1-2, with 11 positions matching TRBD1. J lost 4 bases, V lost 2 bases, and 9 bases had no gene match. The CDR3 extends over 17 amino acids. Germline loops: CDR1 LGHDT, CDR2 YNNKEL (reference sequence). CDR3: CASSQTRTGGAFYGYTF. The CDR3 DNA follows: TGTGCCAGCAGCCAAACCCGGACAGGGGGCGCGTTCTATGGCTACACCTTC.

This clonotype was seen ten or more times. The chain couples TRBV11-2 to TRBJ2-6; TRBD2 is a possible D gene (5 bases). CDR1 is SGHAT, CDR2 FQNNGV, per germline. Trimming shortened V by 7 bases and J by 0 bases, and 13 bases separated the two germline ends. CDR3 length equals 16 residues. CDR3 amino acids: CASTLNGNSGANVLTF. The CDR3 DNA sequence: TGTGCCAGCACCCTAAACGGGAACTCTGGGGCCAACGTCCTGACTTTC.

This chain joins TRBV19 and TRBJ2-5, with D unclear. CDR1 is LNHDA, CDR2 SQIVND, per germline (reference sequence). V lost 9 bases and J lost 1, with 15 bases in between. CDR3 length equals 14 residues. CDR3 coding DNA: TGTGCCAGCAACGCTGGACGGTTCCAAGAGACCCAGTACTTC. Its protein is CASNAGRFQETQYF.

This clonotype was detected a few times. The chain is built from TRBV4-1 and TRBJ1-1; TRBD1 agrees at 7 bases. With 3 bases clipped from V and 2 bases from J, the junction kept 6 bases outside the gene matches. The CDR3 consists of 15 residues. Germline V gives CDR1 MGHRA, CDR2 YSYEKL. CDR3 bases: TGCGCCAGCAGCCATCTAGACAGGGACAACACTGAAGCTTTCTTT. It is translated as CASSHLDRDNTEAFF.

The chain couples TRBV6-1 to TRBJ1-1; TRBD1 matches at 9 bases. The CDR3 has 16 residues. Germline CDR1 and CDR2: MNHNS and SASEGT. V shed 6 bases and J 2 bases; nucleotides not matched to a gene: 10. The CDR3 nucleotides are TGTGCCAGCAGAAAAACCCCGGGACAGGGTAACACTGAAGCTTTCTTT. Its protein product is CASRKTPGQGNTEAFF.

This chain uses TRBV30 with TRBJ2-2; 14 bases align to TRBD2. The J segment lost 3 bases and the V segment lost 1 base, leaving 7 bases of the junction unmatched. This CDR3 region has 18 residues. Germline CDR1 and CDR2: GTSNPN and SVGIG (reference sequence). DNA of the CDR3: TGTGCCTGGAGTGCGAAGACTAGCGGGGGGGCATACACCGGGGAGCTGTTTTTT. It translates to CAWSAKTSGGAYTGELFF. The whole variable domain, remainder taken from reference TRBV30 and TRBJ2-2, is SQTIHQWPATLVQPVGSPLSLECTVEGTSNPNLYWYRQAAGRGLQLLFYSVGIGQISSEVPQNLSASRPQDRQFILSSKKLLLSDSGFYLCAWSAKTSGGAYTGELFFGEGSRLTVL.

This chain uses TRBV5-1 with TRBJ2-7; TRBD2 is a possible D gene (6 bases). The CDR3 length is 14 residues. The V end lost 3 bases, the J end lost 0 bases, and 10 bases lay between the germline ends. Per germline, CDR1 SGHRS and CDR2 YFSETQ. CDR3 nucleotides: TGCGCCAGCAGCTCCGGAGGGAGCTCCTACGAGCAGTACTTC. It specifies CASSSGGSSYEQYF.

As for this clonotype: This may be a read error: a much more frequent sequence differs by one nucleotide. This chain uses TRBV6-1 with TRBJ2-1; 11 positions agree with TRBD2. The CDR3 extends over 16 amino acids. Germline lookup yields CDR1 MNHNS and CDR2 SASEGT. The CDR3 region has the DNA TGTACCAGCAGTATCCGACTAGCGGGACGCTACAATGAGCAGTTCTTC. The encoded protein is CTSSIRLAGRYNEQFF.

The table lists this clonotype with many counts. V usage is TRBV5-1 and J usage is TRBJ1-4; no firm D call. The length of the CDR3 is 15 residues. V was cut by 1 base and J by 7 bases, with 14 bases left in between. Per the germline V gene, CDR1 is SGHRS and CDR2 is YFSETQ. The CDR3 sequence is CASSLNYGSGEKLFF. In DNA form, the CDR3 reads TGCGCCAGCAGCTTGAATTATGGGAGCGGTGAAAAACTGTTTTTT.

This clonotype showed up many times. V usage is TRBV5-5 and J usage is TRBJ2-3; 10 nucleotides align to TRBD2. The CDR3 totals 15 residues. Losses at the gene ends were 7 bases for V and 2 bases for J; bases not matched to a gene: 7. Germline loops: CDR1 SGHKS, CDR2 YYEKEE (reference sequence). The CDR3 sequence: CASGKLAGTTDTQYF. CDR3 nucleotides: TGTGCCAGCGGAAAACTAGCGGGAACCACAGATACGCAGTATTTT.

This sequence joins TRBV6-2 or TRBV6-3 and TRBJ1-1; 9 positions agree with TRBD1. With V trimmed by 7 bases and J by 5 bases, 5 bases remained unmatched. In germline, CDR1 is MNHEY, CDR2 SVGEGT. The CDR3 sequence is 13 residues long. CDR3 in amino acids: CASTGQGGTEAFF. The DNA of the CDR3 is TGTGCCAGCACGGGACAGGGAGGAACTGAAGCTTTCTTT.

This clonotype has a count of ten or more. The chain employs TRBV11-2 and TRBJ2-7, with 7 bases that match TRBD1. V shed 1 base, J shed 6 bases, and the junction held 12 bases outside the gene matches. The CDR3 contains 16 residues. Germline CDR1 reads SGHAT; CDR2 reads FQNNGV. CDR3 in amino acids: CASSLGSQGDVREQYF. CDR3 nucleotide sequence: TGTGCCAGCAGCTTAGGTAGCCAGGGGGATGTTCGCGAGCAGTACTTC. The whole variable domain, filled in from reference TRBV11-2 and TRBJ2-7, reads EAGVAQSPRYKIIEKRQSVAFWCNPISGHATLYWYQQILGQGPKLLIQFQNNGVVDDSQLPKDRFSAERLKGVDSTLKIQPAKLEDSAVYLCASSLGSQGDVREQYFGPGTRLTVT.

This clonotype was observed once. This chain connects TRBV4-2 to TRBJ2-3, with TRBD2 matching 7 bases. The CDR3 contains 17 residues. The junction had 9 bases not matched to a gene; V was cut back by 0 bases and J by 3 bases. Germline V CDR1 and CDR2: LGHNA, YNFKEQ. CDR3 nucleotides: TGTGCCAGCAGCCAAGATGCTGGACTAGGGGAAACAGATACGCAGTATTTT. Its protein product is CASSQDAGLGETDTQYF.

There are many counts of this clonotype. The CDR3 sequence is CASSFYSTSYEQYF. The CDR3 coding sequence is TGTGCCAGCAGCTTTTACAGTACCTCCTACGAGCAGTACTTC. The chain couples TRBV11-2 to TRBJ2-7; D is uncertain. CDR1 is SGHAT, CDR2 FQNNGV, per germline. This CDR3 comprises 14 residues. The V end was cut by 3 bases, the J end by 0 bases, with 9 bases between.